This entry lists 32 T cell receptor beta chains sequenced from one sample in a study of tumor-infiltrating lymphocytes in glioblastoma multiforme. Three nested ARM-PCR rounds with V-beta and C-beta primers built TCRB libraries. TCRdb processed the multiplex PCR reads anew with MiXCR; each CDR3 protein has one entry. The sample shows 15,000 to 20,000 distinct CDR3 sequences, under 80% of them seen only once. The sequencing sample was made of peripheral blood. Receptors originate from a male donor with glioblastoma.

Notes on this clonotype: This may come from a read error, since a much larger clone is one base off. The chain carries TRBV5-1 and TRBJ1-1; D is perhaps TRBD1 (5 bases). CDR1 SGHRS and CDR2 YFSETQ come from the germline V gene. This CDR3 has 14 amino acids. The CDR3 DNA follows: TGCGCCAGCAGCTTGGAGGGGAGTAGCACTGGAGCTTTCTTT. It specifies CASSLEGSSTGAFF.

V gene TRBV20-1 combines with J gene TRBJ1-1, with 8 bases lining up with TRBD1. Per germline, CDR1 DFQATT and CDR2 SNEGSKA (reference sequence). The CDR3 totals 14 residues. V lost 8 bases to trimming and J lost 6 bases; unmatched junction nucleotides: 14. The CDR3 region has the DNA TGCAGTCCTAATTCCGGGACAGGATCTGCTGAAGCTTTCTTT. Protein product: CSPNSGTGSAEAFF.

With respect to this clonotype: One end of the junction fails to match germline, which may point to a read error. V gene TRBV20-1 combines with J gene TRBJ2-7; 9 nucleotides align to TRBD1. The CDR3 is made up of 17 amino acids. Germline loops: CDR1 DFQATT, CDR2 SNEGSKA (reference sequence). This chain's CDR3 is CSASSGTGHLMGNERYF. CDR3 coding DNA: TGCAGTGCTTCCTCCGGGACAGGGCATCTCATGGGGAACGAGCGGTACTTC.

In regard to this clonotype: The missing conserved phenylalanine or tryptophan at the end of this CDR3 makes a read error likely. The rearrangement joins TRBV6-5 to TRBJ2-1; tentative D call: TRBD2 (6 bases). Germline CDR1 is MNHEY and CDR2 is SVGAGI. CDR3 length: 15 amino acids. Trimming cost V 0 bases and J 4 bases, with 10 bases left between them. In DNA, the CDR3 is TGTGCCAGCAGTTACTCGTTGGGGAGGTACAATGAGCAGTTCTTG. Protein: CASSYSLGRYNEQFL.

This clonotype was observed a handful of times. This chain links TRBV5-4 with TRBJ2-3; a possible D gene is TRBD2 (5 bases). Germline lookup yields CDR1 SGHNT and CDR2 YYREEE (reference sequence). The V end lost 1 base, the J end lost 2 bases, and 11 bases lay between the germline ends. This CDR3 spans 15 amino acids. The CDR3 DNA is TGTGCCAGCAGCTTGTTCCTGGAGGCCACAGATACGCAGTATTTT. Encoded protein: CASSLFLEATDTQYF. The complete variable domain, with remaining parts taken from reference TRBV5-4 and TRBJ2-3, reads ETGVTQSPTHLIKTRGQQVTLRCSSQSGHNTVSWYQQALGQGPQFIFQYYREEENGRGNFPPRFSGLQFPNYSSELNVNALELDDSALYLCASSLFLEATDTQYFGPGTRLTVL.

As regards this clonotype: It is likely a read error, because the conserved phenylalanine at the end of the CDR3 is missing. This chain links TRBV7-9 with TRBJ1-1, with D unclear. The CDR3 is made up of 12 amino acids. Germline values: CDR1 SEHNR, CDR2 FQNEAQ (reference sequence). V was trimmed by 3 bases and J by 3 bases, leaving 5 bases between them. In DNA, the CDR3 is TGTGCCAGCAGCTTGCGGTACACTGAAGCTTTCCTT. It yields the protein CASSLRYTEAFL.

This clonotype has a single count. V and J are TRBV11-2 and TRBJ1-1; D call uncertain. This CDR3 is built from 13 residues. Trimming cost V 11 bases and J 11 bases, with 24 bases left between them. The germline V gene encodes CDR1 SGHAT and CDR2 FQNNGV. DNA for the CDR3: TGTGCCGTCAGCTTAAGTGGAGTTGATCCGGCTTTCTTT. Translated: CAVSLSGVDPAFF.

As to this clonotype: This may come from a read error, since a much larger clone is one base off. The chain combines TRBV29-1 with TRBJ2-1; D possibly corresponds to TRBD2 (5 bases). V was trimmed by 4 bases and J by 7 bases, leaving 14 bases between them. Germline CDR1 is SQVTM and CDR2 is ANQGSEA. The CDR3 has 13 amino acids. CDR3 in DNA: TGCAGCGTTGTACCAGCGTCGGGGAATGAGCAGTTCTTC. Protein: CSVVPASGNEQFF.

This clonotype appeared a single time. The chain has TRBV24-1 and TRBJ2-1; maybe TRBD2 (6 bases). The CDR3 totals 14 residues. Germline values: CDR1 KGHDR, CDR2 SFDVKD. V was shortened by 7 bases and J by 7 bases, with 16 bases between the two germline ends. The CDR3 DNA follows: TGTGCCACCAGGGGAGCGGGCATCTTTAATGAGCAGTTCTTC. Translation gives CATRGAGIFNEQFF.

The sample holds many counts of this clonotype. This sequence joins TRBV4-2 and TRBJ2-2; no clear D gene. Germline V gene data show CDR1 as LGHNA and CDR2 as YNFKEQ. The CDR3 contains 15 residues. V gave up 0 bases and J gave up 4 bases, with 9 bases separating them. CDR3 in amino acids: CASSQDLVTTGELFF. CDR3 coding DNA: TGTGCCAGCAGCCAAGATCTTGTCACCACCGGGGAGCTGTTTTTT.

The count of this clonotype is one. The J gene is TRBJ2-7, the V gene TRBV11-2; D not certain. Trimming left V 5 bases short and J 0 bases short, with 17 bases between. Germline lookup yields CDR1 SGHAT and CDR2 FQNNGV. CDR3 length: 16 amino acids. The CDR3 nucleotides read TGTGCCAGCAGCCCCTTCGGTGGCCAATACTCCTACGAGCAGTACTTC. It yields the protein CASSPFGGQYSYEQYF.

This clonotype was seen at least ten times. V gene TRBV6-5 combines with J gene TRBJ2-7, with 7 bases lining up with TRBD1. Trimming at V came to 6 bases and at J to 6 bases, leaving 8 bases not matched to a gene. The CDR3 is 13 residues long. The V gene's germline CDR1 is MNHEY and CDR2 SVGAGI. The CDR3 DNA follows: TGTGCCAGCAGACCCCCGACAGGGAGCGAGCAGTACTTC. It codes for CASRPPTGSEQYF.

Details on this clonotype: Germline and junction disagree at one end, which may indicate a read error. The V call is TRBV11-2, the J call TRBJ2-1, with D unclear. CDR1 is SGHAT and CDR2 is FQNNGV in the germline V gene. This CDR3 is built from 12 residues. CDR3 region: CASSLCSTEHFF. CDR3 coding DNA: TGTGCCAGCAGCTTGTGTTCCACTGAGCATTTCTTC.

This clonotype was seen only once. This chain links TRBV5-4 with TRBJ1-2; D is ambiguous. Germline CDR1 SGHNT, CDR2 YYREEE (reference sequence). Trimming cost V 0 bases and J 4 bases, with 7 bases left between them. The length of the CDR3 is 13 residues. CDR3 sequence: CASSLGTAYGYTF. As DNA, the CDR3 is TGTGCCAGCAGCTTGGGGACGGCCTATGGCTACACCTTC.

Worth noting for this clonotype: It may be a read error: a sequence one base away is much more abundant. CDR3 bases: TGCGCCAGCAGCTTGACAGGGATCTGGGAGCTGTTTTTT. Amino acids: CASSLTGIWELFF. The chain links TRBV5-1 to TRBJ2-2, with a weak D call TRBD1 (6 bases). The V gene's germline CDR1 is SGHRS and CDR2 YFSETQ. This CDR3 comprises 13 residues. V lost 1 base and J lost 9, with 10 bases in between.

This clonotype was observed a few times. The chain has TRBV7-9 and TRBJ2-3; D possibly corresponds to TRBD2 (6 bases). The CDR3 has 15 residues. V was cut by 5 bases and J by 0 bases, with 12 bases left in between. From germline, CDR1 is SEHNR and CDR2 FQNEAQ (reference sequence). The CDR3 nucleotides read TGTGCCAGCAGCATCACCGGGACTAGCACAGATACGCAGTATTTT. This sequence encodes CASSITGTSTDTQYF.

The DNA of the CDR3 is TGCAGCGCCCTAGGGGGAGATTTGAACGAGCAGTACTTC. Its protein product is CSALGGDLNEQYF. The gene calls are TRBV20-1 and TRBJ2-7; the D gene is possibly TRBD1 (6 bases). From germline, CDR1 is DFQATT and CDR2 SNEGSKA (reference sequence). The CDR3 has 13 residues.

This clonotype has just a few counts. This rearrangement joins TRBV11-2 to TRBJ2-1; 12 nucleotides line up with TRBD2. This CDR3 is built from 15 residues. CDR1 is SGHAT and CDR2 is FQNNGV in the germline V gene. V dropped 4 bases and J dropped 9; count of bases not matched to a gene: 7. CDR3 in amino acids: CASSSTSGSLGEQFF. The CDR3 DNA follows: TGTGCCAGCAGCTCGACTAGCGGGAGTTTGGGTGAGCAGTTCTTC.

This clonotype is a singleton in its sample. This may stem from a read error, because a much larger clone lies one nucleotide away. The chain links TRBV7-9 to TRBJ1-2, with no clear D. The CDR3 loop spans 12 amino acids. Germline V CDR1 and CDR2: SEHNR, FQNEAQ (reference sequence). The CDR3 spells CAGSSQEYGYTF. The CDR3 DNA sequence: TGTGCCGGCAGCTCTCAAGAGTACGGATACACCTTC.

With regard to this clonotype: Germline is not matched at one junction end, which may reflect a read error. The gene calls are TRBV5-4 and TRBJ2-3, with D possibly being TRBD1 or TRBD2 (5 bases each). CDR1 SGHNT and CDR2 YYREEE come from the germline V gene (reference sequence). CDR3 size: 16 residues. The CDR3 sequence is CAISAEEGRVTDTQYF. As DNA, the CDR3 is TGTGCCATCAGCGCGGAAGAGGGACGGGTCACAGATACGCAGTATTTT.

Remarks on this clonotype: A much larger clone lies a single base off, so this may be a read error. V is TRBV10-3 and J is TRBJ2-3, with D unclear. Trimming took 4 bases from V and 4 from J, leaving 9 bases between them. CDR1 ENHRY and CDR2 SYGVKD come from the germline V gene. This CDR3 comprises 13 residues. The CDR3 DNA is TGTGCCATCAGTGGGTCGTATGCAGATACGCAGTATTTT. This gives the protein CAISGSYADTQYF.

V usage is TRBV24-1 and J usage is TRBJ2-3; 8 bases are shared with TRBD2. V gave up 4 bases and J gave up 2 bases; unmatched junction bases: 7. Germline loops: CDR1 KGHDR, CDR2 SFDVKD. The CDR3 is made up of 16 amino acids. CDR3 region: CATSDRTSRNTDTQYF. The CDR3 nucleotides are TGTGCCACCAGTGACCGGACTAGCCGGAACACAGATACGCAGTATTTT.

The V and J genes are TRBV13 and TRBJ1-1, with 9 positions matching TRBD1. This CDR3 spans 15 amino acids. The V and J ends lost 1 base and 1 base, in that order; junction bases with no gene match: 1. CDR1 and CDR2 from the germline V gene are PRHDT and FYEKMQ (reference sequence). The CDR3 sequence: CASSLAQGANTEAFF. As DNA, the CDR3 is TGTGCCAGCAGCTTAGCACAGGGGGCGAACACTGAAGCTTTCTTT. Full variable domain (outside the CDR3, taken from reference TRBV13 and TRBJ1-1): AAGVIQSPRHLIKEKRETATLKCYPIPRHDTVYWYQQGPGQDPQFLISFYEKMQSDKGSIPDRFSAQQFSDYHSELNMSSLELGDSALYFCASSLAQGANTEAFFGQGTRLTVV.

In its sample, this clonotype was seen a few times. This chain joins TRBV28 and TRBJ1-6; D gene unclear. There are 16 residues in the CDR3. The germline V gene encodes CDR1 MDHEN and CDR2 SYDVKM. V gave up 0 bases and J gave up 7 bases, with 13 bases separating them. CDR3 nucleotide sequence: TGTGCCAGCAGTTTATGGGAGGGATCTTGGAATTCACCCCTCCACTTT. It codes for CASSLWEGSWNSPLHF.

This clonotype was observed a few times. The chain joins TRBV6-1 to TRBJ2-2; 11 bases fit TRBD1. Trimming removed 7 bases from V and 5 bases from J; junction bases left unmatched: 3. Germline assignment: CDR1 MNHNS and CDR2 SASEGT. This CDR3 is built from 14 residues. This CDR3 is CASTGTGGTGELFF. The CDR3 region has the DNA TGTGCCAGCACCGGGACAGGGGGAACCGGGGAGCTGTTTTTT.

Of note for this clonotype: The junction shows a germline mismatch at one end, possibly a read error. V is TRBV29-1 and J is TRBJ2-3, with 7 bases that match TRBD2. Germline loops: CDR1 SQVTM, CDR2 ANQGSEA. CDR3 length: 12 amino acids. The CDR3 region is CSPAGSTDTQYF. CDR3 nucleotide sequence: TGCAGCCCAGCGGGAAGCACAGATACACAGTATTTT.

Turning to this clonotype: One junction end does not reproduce the germline sequence, and a read error may be involved. The genes are TRBV6-5 and TRBJ2-1; TRBD2 matches 8 bases. The germline V gene has CDR1 MNHEY and CDR2 SVGAGI. The CDR3 loop spans 16 amino acids. Written as DNA, the CDR3 is TGTGTCAGCAGTTATCTTAGACTGGCGGGAGGCAATGAGCAGTTCTTC. This encodes CVSSYLRLAGGNEQFF.

Worth noting for this clonotype: This may come from a read error, since a much larger clone is one base off. The chain joins TRBV5-4 to TRBJ2-7; maybe TRBD2 (5 bases). Germline lookup yields CDR1 SGHNT and CDR2 YYREEE (reference sequence). The CDR3 runs 13 residues. V lost 4 bases, J lost 2 bases, and 10 bases lay in between. DNA for the CDR3: TGTGCCAGCAGCCTGGACTTGACCTACGAGCAGTACTTC. This codes for CASSLDLTYEQYF.

Only one count was recorded for this clonotype. The gene calls are TRBV29-1 and TRBJ2-5; 12 positions match TRBD2. J lost 7 bases, V lost 1 base, and 4 bases had no gene match. Germline assignment: CDR1 SQVTM and CDR2 ANQGSEA. The CDR3 has 14 amino acids. The CDR3 protein is CSVEVTSGRWTQYF. CDR3 bases: TGCAGCGTTGAAGTAACTAGCGGGAGGTGGACCCAGTACTTC.

The gene calls are TRBV4-1 and TRBJ2-2, with TRBD2 identical over 8 bases. The trim removed 0 bases at V and 7 bases at J, leaving 10 bases unmatched. Germline V gives CDR1 MGHRA, CDR2 YSYEKL. The CDR3 contains 17 residues. The CDR3 protein is CASSQEGSGRINGELFF. CDR3 DNA: TGCGCCAGCAGCCAAGAAGGAAGCGGGAGAATAAACGGGGAGCTGTTTTTT.

Comment on this clonotype: This is likely a read error, given that the CDR3 carries no conserved phenylalanine or tryptophan at its end. This rearrangement joins TRBV11-2 to TRBJ1-1; TRBD1 might be the D (5 bases). The CDR3 runs to 15 residues. The V gene's germline CDR1 is SGHAT and CDR2 FQNNGV. Trimming cost V 5 bases and J 5 bases, with 18 bases left between them. For the CDR3, the DNA is TGTGCCAGCAGCCTATTCTCGGCAGGGAGAACTGAAGCTTTCTCT. This encodes CASSLFSAGRTEAFS.

The rearrangement links TRBV28 to TRBJ2-7; TRBD1 agrees at 8 bases. Looked up from germline, CDR1 is MDHEN and CDR2 is SYDVKM. The V and J ends lost 4 bases and 9 bases, in that order; junction bases with no gene match: 11. This CDR3 is built from 14 residues. CDR3 in amino acids: CASSSSGTGLGQYF. The CDR3 DNA is TGTGCCAGCAGTTCATCCGGGACAGGCCTCGGGCAGTACTTC.